What follows are 14 T cell receptor beta chains derived from one specimen sequenced in a study of naive and memory T cell subsets. The SP2 primer and nested alpha and beta constant region primers amplified ligated cDNA in four rounds. TCRdb re-called the 5' RACE reads through MiXCR, storing one row per CDR3 protein. The profile covers more than 50,000 distinct CDR3 sequences, with 7% to 8% appearing a single time and roughly a fifth taken by the ten largest. An oligonucleotide containing a UMI was ligated to the 3' end of TCR cDNA. Every receptor here comes from a female donor in good health.

The chain employs TRBV12-3 or TRBV12-4 and TRBJ1-1; D gene ambiguous. The CDR3 contains 14 residues. V was pared by 6 bases and J by 0 bases, with 11 bases between. The CDR3 DNA follows: TGTGCCAGCAGGTCCGGGCAGCTGAACACTGAAGCTTTCTTT. Translating gives CASRSGQLNTEAFF.

This clonotype was detected once. The chain uses TRBV27 and TRBJ2-1; TRBD1 or TRBD2 may be the D gene (6 bases each). The CDR3 is 14 residues long. V lost 7 bases and J 4 bases, leaving 14 bases between the germline ends. In germline, CDR1 is MNHEY, CDR2 SMNVEV (reference sequence). CDR3 in amino acids: CASIRLGGYNEQFF. The CDR3 nucleotides are TGTGCCAGCATTCGACTAGGGGGTTACAATGAGCAGTTCTTC.

This clonotype was found a few times. This rearrangement joins TRBV12-3 or TRBV12-4 to TRBJ2-3; 10 positions match TRBD2. The CDR3 runs 18 residues. V was pared by 5 bases and J by 0 bases, with 11 bases of the junction left unmatched. CDR3 residues: CASSPERGGLPSTDTQYF. DNA of the CDR3: TGTGCCAGCAGTCCTGAGCGGGGGGGCTTACCTAGCACAGATACGCAGTATTTT.

J is TRBJ1-1 and V is TRBV12-3 or TRBV12-4; TRBD1 might be the D (6 bases). This CDR3 is 16 amino acids long. Trimming removed 2 bases from V and 10 bases from J, with 23 bases in between. As DNA, the CDR3 is TGTGCCAGCAGTTTAAAGTTTACCAGGGGCAGAAGCGCAGCTTTCTTT. Amino acid sequence: CASSLKFTRGRSAAFF.

The gene calls are TRBV29-1 and TRBJ1-1, with D possibly matching TRBD1 (6 bases). The CDR3 loop spans 11 amino acids. CDR1 is SQVTM and CDR2 is ANQGSEA in the germline V gene. V was pared by 7 bases and J by 8 bases, with 14 bases between. The CDR3 DNA reads as TGCAGCGCTAATACAGGGTGGGAAGCTTTCTTT. Amino acid sequence: CSANTGWEAFF.

In this sample, this clonotype turned up many times. J is TRBJ1-4 and V is TRBV29-1; the match to TRBD1 covers 7 bases. Germline V gives CDR1 SQVTM, CDR2 ANQGSEA. The CDR3 loop spans 13 amino acids. J lost 3 bases, V lost 5 bases, and 3 bases had no gene match. This chain's CDR3 is CSVTGDPNEKLFF. The DNA of the CDR3 is TGCAGCGTTACAGGGGACCCTAATGAAAAACTGTTTTTT.

The rearrangement uses TRBV3-1 and TRBJ2-2, with a weak D call TRBD1 (6 bases). The CDR3 loop spans 16 amino acids. Germline V gene lookup returns CDR1 LGHDT and CDR2 YNNKEL (reference sequence). The V and J ends lost 1 base and 3 bases respectively, with 12 bases between them. CDR3 nucleotide sequence: TGTGCCAGCAGCCAAGCAGGGGCGTTGTACACCGGGGAGCTGTTTTTT. It codes for CASSQAGALYTGELFF.

This clonotype was picked up a small number of times. This chain joins TRBV9 and TRBJ1-4; 11 bases agree with TRBD1. The CDR3 has 16 amino acids. V gave up 3 bases and J gave up 8 bases; unmatched junction bases: 9. CDR1 and CDR2 (germline): SGDLS, YYNGEE. CDR3 in amino acids: CASSEADRGLGEKLFF. CDR3 coding DNA: TGTGCCAGCAGCGAGGCGGACAGGGGGCTAGGGGAAAAACTGTTTTTT.

This clonotype appeared many times. The chain recombines TRBV10-3 with TRBJ1-1; D is ambiguous. The V end was cut by 0 bases, the J end by 0 bases, with 8 bases between. The CDR3 runs to 15 residues. Germline CDR1 is ENHRY and CDR2 is SYGVKD. The CDR3: CAISESVVMNTEAFF. Here the CDR3 DNA reads TGTGCCATCAGTGAGTCGGTGGTTATGAACACTGAAGCTTTCTTT.

V and J are TRBV6-6 and TRBJ2-7; possible D gene TRBD1, 5 bases. Trimming removed 7 bases from V and 2 bases from J, with 18 bases in between. From germline, CDR1 is MNHNY and CDR2 SVGAGI (reference sequence). The CDR3 is 15 residues long. Here the CDR3 reads CASIEAQGNTYEQYF. The CDR3 nucleotides are TGTGCCAGCATTGAGGCGCAGGGAAACACCTACGAGCAGTACTTC.

V is TRBV7-9 and J is TRBJ1-1; D is undetermined. The germline CDR1 and CDR2 sequences are SEHNR and FQNEAQ (reference sequence). The CDR3 totals 14 residues. V shed 3 bases and J shed 2 bases, with 10 bases lying between them. The CDR3 reads CASSFSDRNTEAFF. The CDR3 DNA is TGTGCCAGCAGCTTCTCGGACCGAAACACTGAAGCTTTCTTT.

This clonotype was observed many times. The rearrangement links TRBV28 to TRBJ2-7; D unclear. Trimming took 3 bases from V and 5 from J, leaving 11 bases between them. Looked up from germline, CDR1 is MDHEN and CDR2 is SYDVKM. CDR3 size: 13 residues. The CDR3 DNA reads TGTGCCAGCAGTTTGGGCGGTATCAACGAGCAGTACTTC. Amino acid sequence: CASSLGGINEQYF.

This clonotype was seen more than once but under ten times. The rearrangement uses TRBV25-1 and TRBJ2-5; 11 nucleotides align to TRBD1. The V gene end was trimmed by 6 bases and the J gene end by 4 bases; junction bases not matched to a gene: 10. Per germline, CDR1 MGHDK and CDR2 SYGVNS. The CDR3 contains 16 residues. The CDR3: CASSDIGQGARETQYF. The CDR3 nucleotides are TGTGCCAGCAGCGACATTGGACAGGGGGCGCGAGAGACCCAGTACTTC.

This clonotype was counted between two and nine times. The gene calls are TRBV29-1 and TRBJ2-3, with 7 positions matching TRBD1. The germline CDR1 and CDR2 sequences are SQVTM and ANQGSEA. The CDR3 is 14 amino acids. The junction had 5 bases not matched to a gene; V was cut back by 3 bases and J by 2 bases. CDR3 DNA sequence: TGCAGCGTTGAGTACAGGGGCGACACAGATACGCAGTATTTT. Encoded protein: CSVEYRGDTDTQYF.